The sequence of this T cell receptor beta chain was determined in a study of human T cells and chemical hapten exposure. Study summary: Sensitization employed 2% DPC on about 2 cm by about 2 cm of upper inner arm skin. TCR yields differed between samples (mainly from small differences in pooled library volume). Regarding the study as a whole: Controls formed significantly fewer large CDR3 similarity clusters than expanded TCRs did.

The CDR3 length is 14 residues. Trimming removed 3 bases at V and 6 bases at J, with 11 bases between. Germline values: CDR1 MDHEN, CDR2 SYDVKM. On this clonotype: Its antigen is not identified. A much more abundant neighbour one base away suggests this may be a read error.

TCRdb reanalysed the RACE reads using MiXCR and keeps one entry per CDR3 protein. The sample consists of about 400,000 distinct CDR3 sequences, about 6.3% of them appearing once. Time point: patch test 2, 6 weeks after DPC sensitization. Indicated treatment: therapeutic diphenylcyclopropenone sensitization with weekly scalp DPC. The rearrangement uses TRBV28 and TRBJ1-4; no definite D call. The source was whole blood, collected in connection with sensitization to the hapten diphenylcyclopropenone (DPC). The clonotype was recovered from a woman younger than 30 with alopecia areata. Some clones in this sample may be carry-over from other donors' samples. DNA for the CDR3: TGTGCCAGCAGTTTTTTTTCAACCGATGAAAAACTGTTTTTT. It translates to CASSFFSTDEKLFF.